The next 2 T cell receptor beta chains were all read from a single sample in a study of CD8 T cells in Susac syndrome. The authors reverse transcribed roughly 0.5 to 1 ug RNA with random hexamers. TCRdb passed the immunoSEQ multiplex PCR reads through MiXCR, listing each CDR3 protein once. The data contain around 50,000 distinct CDR3 sequences, almost 95% of them singletons. Input material: CD8+ T cells from PBMCs. These receptors came from a human donor in good health.

The V gene is TRBV30, the J gene TRBJ1-1; D is uncertain. The CDR3 consists of 14 residues. Per germline, CDR1 GTSNPN and CDR2 SVGIG (reference sequence). With 3 bases removed from V and 1 base from J, the gap between germline ends came to 12 bases. The CDR3 reads CAWRDPPGNTEAFF. The CDR3 coding sequence is TGTGCCTGGAGAGACCCCCCGGGGAACACTGAAGCTTTCTTT.

The V and J genes are TRBV19 and TRBJ1-2, with TRBD1 as a possible D gene (5 bases). The germline V and J ends were trimmed by 1 base and 6 bases, with 12 bases remaining between them. The germline CDR1 and CDR2 sequences are LNHDA and SQIVND (reference sequence). The CDR3 is made up of 14 amino acids. CDR3 amino acids: CASSIVAGTNGYTF. CDR3 DNA: TGTGCCAGTAGTATAGTTGCCGGGACCAATGGCTACACCTTC.